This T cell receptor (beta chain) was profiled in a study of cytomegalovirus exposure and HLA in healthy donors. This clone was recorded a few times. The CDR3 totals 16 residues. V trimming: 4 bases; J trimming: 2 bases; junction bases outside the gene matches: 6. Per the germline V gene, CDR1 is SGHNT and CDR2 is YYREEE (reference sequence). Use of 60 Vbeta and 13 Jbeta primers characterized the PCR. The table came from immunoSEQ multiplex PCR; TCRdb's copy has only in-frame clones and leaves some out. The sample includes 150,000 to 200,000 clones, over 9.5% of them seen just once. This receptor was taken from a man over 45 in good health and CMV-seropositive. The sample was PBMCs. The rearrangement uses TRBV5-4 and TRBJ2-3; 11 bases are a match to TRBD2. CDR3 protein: CASSPRLAGFTDTQYF. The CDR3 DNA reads TGTGCCAGCAGCCCGAGACTAGCGGGGTTCACAGATACGCAGTATTTT.